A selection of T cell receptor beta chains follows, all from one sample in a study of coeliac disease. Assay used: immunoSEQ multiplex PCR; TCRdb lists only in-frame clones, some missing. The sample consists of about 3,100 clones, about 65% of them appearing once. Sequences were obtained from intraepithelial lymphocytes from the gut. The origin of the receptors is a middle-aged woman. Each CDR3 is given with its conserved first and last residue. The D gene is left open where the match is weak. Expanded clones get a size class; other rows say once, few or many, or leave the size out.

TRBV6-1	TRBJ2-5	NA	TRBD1	TGTGCCAGCAGTGTCGACAGGGGTGGAGAGACCCAGTACTTC	CASSVDRGGETQYF
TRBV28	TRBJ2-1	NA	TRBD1	TGTGCCAGCCTTGGACAGGCCTTCGGCAATGAGCAGTTCTTC	CASLGQAFGNEQFF
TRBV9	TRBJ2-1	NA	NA	TGTGCCAGCAGCGTAGCGGGGACTCTAAATGAGCAGTTCTTC	CASSVAGTLNEQFF
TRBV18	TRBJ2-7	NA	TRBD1	TGTGCCAGCTCCGAGGACAGGGGCGACGAGCAGTACTTC	CASSEDRGDEQYF
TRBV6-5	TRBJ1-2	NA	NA	TGTGCCAGCAAAGGGGCTAACTATGGCTACACCTTC	CASKGANYGYTF
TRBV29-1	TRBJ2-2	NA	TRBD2	TGCAGCGTTAGGGGACTAGCGGGAAGAACCGGGGAGCTGTTTTTT	CSVRGLAGRTGELFF
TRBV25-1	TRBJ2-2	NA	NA	TGTGCCAGCAGTGATTTAGGGGAGGCCGGGGAGCTGTTTTTT	CASSDLGEAGELFF
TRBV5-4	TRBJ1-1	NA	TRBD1	TGTGCCAGCAGCATACAGGGGATGAACACTGAAGCTTTCTTT	CASSIQGMNTEAFF
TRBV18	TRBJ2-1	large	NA	TGTGCCAGCTCACCAGGAGACGAGCAGTTCTTC	CASSPGDEQFF
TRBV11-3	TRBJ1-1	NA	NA	TGTGCCAGCAGCTTGAGAGGGAACACTGAAGCTTTCTTT	CASSLRGNTEAFF
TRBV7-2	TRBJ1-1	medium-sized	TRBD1	TGTGCCAGCAGCCCCGGGACAGGAGGACGTGAAGCTTTCTTT	CASSPGTGGREAFF
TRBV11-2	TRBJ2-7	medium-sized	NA	TGTGCCAGCACCTTTCCGGGAGTCTCCTACGAGCAGTACTTC	CASTFPGVSYEQYF
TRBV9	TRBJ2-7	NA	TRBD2	TGTGCCAGCAGCCTCGGGGGGAATAACGAGCAGTACTTC	CASSLGGNNEQYF
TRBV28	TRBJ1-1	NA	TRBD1	TGTGCCAGCAGTTTATCCGACAGGGGGACTGAAGCTTTCTTT	CASSLSDRGTEAFF
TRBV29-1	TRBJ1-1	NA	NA	TGCAGCGTTGCCCAGGGCATCATGAACACTGAAGCTTTCTTT	CSVAQGIMNTEAFF
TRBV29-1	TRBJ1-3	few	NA	TGCAGCGTTGGGCAGGGCGGCTCTGGAAACACCATATATTTT	CSVGQGGSGNTIYF
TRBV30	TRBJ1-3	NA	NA	TGTGCCTGGAGTCAGACCAGGGTTGGAAACACCATATATTTT	CAWSQTRVGNTIYF
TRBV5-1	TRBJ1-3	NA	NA	TGCGCCAGCAGTCCGGTGAGCTCTGGAAACACCATATATTTT	CASSPVSSGNTIYF
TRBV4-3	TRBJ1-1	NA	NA	TGCGCCAGCAGCCAAGATCGGGGATTCACTGAAGCTTTCTTT	CASSQDRGFTEAFF
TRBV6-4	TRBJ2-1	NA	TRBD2	TGTGCCAGCAGTGACACCGGGACTAGCGGGAGGGAAAAGCAGTTCTTC	CASSDTGTSGREKQFF
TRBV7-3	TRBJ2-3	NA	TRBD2	TGTGCCAGCAGCTCCGGACTAGCGGGAAAGGCAGATACGCAGTATTTT	CASSSGLAGKADTQYF
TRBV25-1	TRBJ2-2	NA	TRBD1	TGTGCCAGCCAAGACAGGGTCCACGCCGGGGAGCTGTTTTTT	CASQDRVHAGELFF
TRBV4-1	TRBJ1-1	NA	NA	TGCGCCAGCAGCCAAGATACCTTGGGCAGGACTGAAGCTTTCTTT	CASSQDTLGRTEAFF
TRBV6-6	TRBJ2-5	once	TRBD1	TGTGCCAGCAGAACCGACAGGGGCAAAGAGACCCAGTACTTC	CASRTDRGKETQYF